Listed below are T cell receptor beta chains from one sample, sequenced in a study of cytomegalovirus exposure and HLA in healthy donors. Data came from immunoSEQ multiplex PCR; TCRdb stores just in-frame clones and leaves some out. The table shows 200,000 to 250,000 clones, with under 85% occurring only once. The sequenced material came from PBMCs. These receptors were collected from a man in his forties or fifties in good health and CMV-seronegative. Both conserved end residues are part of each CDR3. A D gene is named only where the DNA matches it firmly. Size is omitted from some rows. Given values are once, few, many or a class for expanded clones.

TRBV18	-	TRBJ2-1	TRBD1	CASSLDRGNNEQFF	TGTGCCAGCTCACTGGACAGGGGAAACAATGAGCAGTTCTTC
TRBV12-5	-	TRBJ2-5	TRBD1	CASGRDRGRETQYF	TGTGCTAGTGGCAGGGACAGGGGGAGGGAGACCCAGTACTTC
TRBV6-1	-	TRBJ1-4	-	CASSGQGGTNEKLFF	TGTGCCAGCAGTGGCCAGGGAGGCACTAATGAAAAACTGTTTTTT
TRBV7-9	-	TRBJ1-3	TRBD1	CASSFTGAGNTIYF	TGTGCCAGCAGCTTTACAGGGGCTGGAAACACCATATATTTT
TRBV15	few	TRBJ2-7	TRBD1	CATSTRTGGGYEQYF	TGTGCCACCAGCACTAGGACAGGGGGCGGCTACGAGCAGTACTTC
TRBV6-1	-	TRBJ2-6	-	CASITQVTTNVLTF	TGTGCCAGCATCACCCAGGTGACGACCAACGTCCTGACTTTC
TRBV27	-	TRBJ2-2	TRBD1	CASSFTSGTGNTGELFF	TGTGCCAGCAGTTTTACCTCCGGGACAGGGAACACCGGGGAGCTGTTTTTT
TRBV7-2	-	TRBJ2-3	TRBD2	CASSSGLASDTQYF	TGTGCCAGCAGCTCAGGACTAGCATCAGATACGCAGTATTTT
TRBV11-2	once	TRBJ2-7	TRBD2	CASSLGLAGNYEQYF	TGTGCCAGCAGCCTAGGACTAGCGGGAAACTACGAGCAGTACTTC
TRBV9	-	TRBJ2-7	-	CASSRTPGSYEQYF	TGTGCCAGCAGCCGGACGCCAGGGTCATACGAGCAGTACTTC
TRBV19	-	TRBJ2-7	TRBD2	CASSIGSGSSEQYF	TGTGCCAGTAGTATAGGGAGCGGGAGCTCCGAGCAGTACTTC
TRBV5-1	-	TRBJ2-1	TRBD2	CASSSRLAGAGDEQFF	TGCGCCAGCAGCTCTAGACTAGCGGGAGCGGGCGATGAGCAGTTCTTC
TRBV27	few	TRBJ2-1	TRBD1	CASSFDSSDRGGNNEQFF	TGTGCCAGCAGTTTCGACTCCTCGGACAGGGGGGGAAACAATGAGCAGTTCTTC
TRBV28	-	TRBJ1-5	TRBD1	CATLVRGQGGQPQHF	TGTGCCACCTTAGTGAGGGGACAGGGCGGGCAGCCCCAGCATTTT
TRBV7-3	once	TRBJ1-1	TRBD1	CASSFTPGQGGAFF	TGTGCCAGCAGCTTCACACCGGGACAGGGGGGAGCTTTCTTT
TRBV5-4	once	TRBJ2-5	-	CASSPQGGRGEETQYF	TGTGCCAGCAGCCCCCAGGGCGGTCGTGGTGAAGAGACCCAGTACTTC
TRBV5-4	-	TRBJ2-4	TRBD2	CASSPGTSGSLGKNIQYF	TGTGCCAGCAGCCCCGGGACTAGCGGGAGTCTCGGCAAAAACATTCAGTACTTC
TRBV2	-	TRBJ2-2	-	CASSERKGTLNTGELFF	TGTGCCAGCAGTGAAAGGAAAGGGACTTTGAACACCGGGGAGCTGTTTTTT
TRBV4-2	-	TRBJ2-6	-	CASSQGFSSGANVLTF	TGTGCCAGCAGCCAAGGGTTTAGCTCTGGGGCCAACGTCCTGACTTTC
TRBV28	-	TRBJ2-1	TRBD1	CASSLPGQGNNEQFF	TGTGCCAGCAGTTTACCGGGACAGGGTAACAATGAGCAGTTCTTC
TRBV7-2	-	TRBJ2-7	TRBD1	CASSRTGGNEQYF	TGTGCCAGCAGTCGGACAGGGGGCAACGAGCAGTACTTC
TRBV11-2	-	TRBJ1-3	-	CASSPIHSGNTIYF	TGTGCCAGCAGCCCAATTCATTCTGGAAACACCATATATTTT
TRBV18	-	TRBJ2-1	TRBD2	CASSSGLALHNEQFF	TGTGCCAGCTCATCGGGACTAGCGCTCCACAATGAGCAGTTCTTC
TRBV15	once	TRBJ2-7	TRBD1	CATSRQGQGPTYEQYF	TGTGCCACCAGCAGACAGGGACAGGGACCGACCTACGAGCAGTACTTC
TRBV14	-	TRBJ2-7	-	CASSQAREQYF	TGTGCCAGCAGCCAAGCGCGCGAGCAGTACTTC
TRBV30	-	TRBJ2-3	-	CAWSLQSTDTQYF	TGTGCCTGGAGTTTACAGAGCACAGATACGCAGTATTTT
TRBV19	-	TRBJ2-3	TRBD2	CASSIASGSTDTQYF	TGTGCCAGTAGTATAGCTAGCGGGAGCACAGATACGCAGTATTTT
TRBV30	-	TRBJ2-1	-	CAWRVSKGQGVQFF	TGTGCCTGGAGGGTCTCGAAGGGCCAGGGTGTGCAGTTCTTC
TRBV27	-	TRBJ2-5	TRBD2	CASSSPSLAGVSLRQYF	TGTGCCAGCAGTTCGCCCTCTCTAGCGGGAGTCTCCCTTCGCCAGTACTTC
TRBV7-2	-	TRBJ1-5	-	CASSSLFNQPQHF	TGTGCCAGCAGCTCCCTCTTCAATCAGCCCCAGCATTTT
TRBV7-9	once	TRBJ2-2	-	CASSPRGSGNTGELFF	TGTGCCAGCAGCCCCCGGGGTAGCGGGAACACCGGGGAGCTGTTTTTT
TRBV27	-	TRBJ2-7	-	CALPNRECEQYF	TGTGCCCTACCAAACAGGGAATGCGAGCAGTACTTC
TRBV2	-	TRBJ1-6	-	CASGPGGRSPLHF	TGTGCCAGCGGCCCGGGGGGCCGGTCACCCCTCCACTTT
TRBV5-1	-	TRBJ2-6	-	CASSPQGSGANVLTF	TGCGCCAGCTCTCCCCAGGGGAGTGGGGCCAACGTCCTGACTTTC
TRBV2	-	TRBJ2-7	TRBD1	CASSDPGQGDYEQYF	TGTGCCAGCAGTGACCCGGGACAGGGGGACTACGAGCAGTACTTC
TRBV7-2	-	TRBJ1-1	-	CASSFYTGNEAFF	TGTGCCAGCAGCTTTTATACAGGGAATGAAGCTTTCTTT
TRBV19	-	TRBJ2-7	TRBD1	CASMVAGGFGEQYF	TGTGCCAGTATGGTGGCAGGGGGCTTTGGCGAGCAGTACTTC
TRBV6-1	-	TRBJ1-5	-	CASSARGWDIVGQPQHF	TGTGCCAGCAGTGCCCGAGGGTGGGACATAGTGGGTCAGCCCCAGCATTTT
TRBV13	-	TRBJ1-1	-	CASSLGDTTNTEAFF	TGTGCCAGCAGCTTAGGCGACACGACGAACACTGAAGCTTTCTTT
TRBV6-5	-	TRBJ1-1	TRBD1	CASSYRTGAGTEAFF	TGTGCCAGCAGTTACAGGACAGGGGCAGGCACTGAAGCTTTCTTT
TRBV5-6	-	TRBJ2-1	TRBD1	CASSGRQGLSSYNEQFF	TGTGCCAGCAGCGGCCGACAGGGGTTGAGCTCCTACAATGAGCAGTTCTTC
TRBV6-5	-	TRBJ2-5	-	CASGRLQETQYF	TGTGCCAGCGGCAGGCTACAAGAGACCCAGTACTTC
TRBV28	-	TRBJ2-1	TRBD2	CASRYLAETYNEQFF	TGTGCCAGCAGATATCTAGCGGAGACATACAATGAGCAGTTCTTC
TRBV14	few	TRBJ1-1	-	CASSQDRGKAFF	TGTGCCAGCAGCCAAGATAGGGGGAAAGCTTTCTTT
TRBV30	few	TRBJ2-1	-	CAWIGFDEQFF	TGTGCCTGGATCGGTTTCGATGAGCAGTTCTTC